This T cell receptor beta chain was profiled in a study of shared clonotypes between healthy human individuals. CDR1 is GTSNPN and CDR2 is SVGIG in the germline V gene (reference sequence). There are 14 residues in the CDR3. With 5 bases removed from V and 7 bases from J, the gap between germline ends came to 18 bases. Unsorted PBMC DNA was run through sequencing on ten immunoSEQ deep assay plates. The method was immunoSEQ multiplex PCR; TCRdb's version includes in-frame clones alone and lacks a portion of them. The repertoire consists of 100,000 or so clones, with approximately 44% occurring once and the leading ten covering approximately 16%. None of the donors, who were healthy HIV-negative adults, had recently had acute infections or vaccinations. Whole-study results and caveats: Genetic and exposure-history diversity was limited by the small donor number.

As for this clone: Its specificity is unknown.

The chain recombines TRBV30 with TRBJ2-1; D is ambiguous. The sample taken for sequencing was PBMCs. The source is a middle-aged woman in good health. Some clones in this sample may be carry-over from other donors' samples. CDR3 bases: TGTGCCTGGGCCCTCCTAACCCCCGGGAATGAGCAGTTCTTC. Its protein product is CAWALLTPGNEQFF.